The rows below give T cell receptor beta chains drawn from one sample of a study of patients and donors after allogeneic stem cell transplantation. MiXCR was run by TCRdb on the RT-PCR reads, yielding one entry per CDR3 protein. The data hold roughly 200,000 distinct CDR3 sequences, with roughly two fifths observed a single time. Sequenced material: blood, either unsorted or a sorted T cell fraction (not recorded which). These receptors came from a human donor who was either an allogeneic HSCT recipient or a stem cell or donor lymphocyte infusion donor (not recorded which). It is not recorded whose cells these are; they may come from a transplant donor. Each CDR3 is given with its conserved first and last residue. The D gene is left open where the match is weak. Clone size is given for some rows only: seen once, a few or many times, or a class if the clone is expanded.

size	V	J	D	CDR3	DNA
.	TRBV7-9	TRBJ1-2	TRBD1	CASRRTGAMYGYTF	TGTGCCAGCAGAAGGACAGGGGCAATGTATGGCTACACCTTC
.	TRBV5-1	TRBJ1-1	.	CASTPPGRTWTEAFF	TGCGCCAGCACCCCGCCGGGAAGGACGTGGACTGAAGCTTTCTTT
few	TRBV28	TRBJ1-1	.	CASSLLGGYTEAFF	TGTGCCAGCAGTTTACTCGGGGGGTACACTGAAGCTTTCTTT
once	TRBV28	TRBJ2-1	.	CASSPPGLQNNEQFF	TGTGCCAGCAGTCCTCCGGGACTGCAGAACAATGAGCAGTTCTTC
few	TRBV13	TRBJ2-5	.	CASSETSVMSPFF	TGTGCCAGCAGTGAGACGTCCGTAATGAGCCCTTTCTTC
few	TRBV28	TRBJ1-1	.	CASSFSPGNTEAFF	TGTGCCAGCAGTTTTTCCCCGGGGAACACTGAAGCTTTCTTT
few	TRBV5-6	TRBJ1-6	.	CASSLRRNSPLHF	TGTGCCAGCTCCCTGAGGAGAAATTCACCCCTCCACTTT
.	TRBV12-3/TRBV12-4	TRBJ1-1	.	CASSLAGHLPMNTEAFF	TGTGCCAGCAGTTTAGCGGGACACCTCCCCATGAACACTGAAGCTTTCTTT
.	TRBV27	TRBJ1-2	.	CASGHREGDLYGYTF	TGTGCCAGCGGTCACAGGGAGGGAGACCTGTATGGCTACACCTTC
.	TRBV6-5	TRBJ2-7	.	CASSYLTESSYEQYF	TGTGCCAGCAGTTACTTGACGGAAAGCTCCTACGAGCAGTACTTC
.	TRBV6-2/TRBV6-3	TRBJ2-7	.	CASSYPEEEQYF	TGTGCCAGCAGTTACCCTGAAGAAGAGCAGTACTTC
few	TRBV7-9	TRBJ2-3	TRBD2	CASSLLAGVNTDTQYF	TGTGCCAGCAGCTTACTAGCGGGAGTAAACACAGATACGCAGTATTTT
.	TRBV7-6	TRBJ2-7	TRBD1	CASSLSTGPGYEQYF	TGTGCCAGCAGCTTATCGACAGGGCCTGGCTACGAGCAGTACTTC
.	TRBV12-3/TRBV12-4	TRBJ1-2	.	CASSLRRQSIYGYTF	TGTGCCAGCAGTTTGAGGAGGCAATCTATCTATGGCTACACCTTC
.	TRBV30	TRBJ1-2	.	CAWIGGAGYTF	TGTGCCTGGATAGGAGGGGCGGGCTACACCTTC
.	TRBV18	TRBJ2-1	.	CASSPLQASSWNEQFF	TGTGCCAGCTCACCACTCCAGGCCTCAAGTTGGAATGAGCAGTTCTTC
.	TRBV7-9	TRBJ2-3	.	CASSQGQFSGDTQYF	TGTGCCAGCAGCCAAGGACAGTTTTCGGGGGATACGCAGTATTTT
.	TRBV9	TRBJ1-2	.	CASSVIDGEQAAGYGYTF	TGTGCCAGCAGCGTTATAGATGGTGAGCAGGCGGCGGGCTATGGCTACACCTTC
.	TRBV14	TRBJ2-1	TRBD2	CASSQILAGTNEQFF	TGTGCCAGCAGCCAGATTCTAGCGGGGACCAATGAGCAGTTCTTC
.	TRBV3-1	TRBJ2-2	.	CASSPTITGELFF	TGTGCCAGCAGCCCCACTATCACCGGGGAGCTGTTTTTT
.	TRBV7-2	TRBJ1-3	.	CASSFRTLGNTIYF	TGTGCCAGCAGCTTCCGGACACTTGGAAACACCATATATTTT
few	TRBV27	TRBJ1-2	.	CASSPYPGQLTYTF	TGTGCCAGCAGTCCTTACCCAGGCCAATTAACCTACACCTTC
.	TRBV9	TRBJ2-3	TRBD1	CASSVGTGADTQYF	TGTGCCAGCAGCGTAGGGACAGGGGCAGATACGCAGTATTTT
.	TRBV20-1	TRBJ2-2	TRBD2	CSAVTSANTGELFF	TGCAGTGCCGTAACTAGCGCCAACACCGGGGAGCTGTTTTTT
few	TRBV29-1	TRBJ1-2	.	CSVEGGSHWAGYTF	TGCAGCGTTGAAGGAGGCAGCCACTGGGCTGGCTACACCTTC
.	TRBV12-3/TRBV12-4	TRBJ1-2	.	CASSLAQFNYGYTF	TGTGCCAGCAGTTTAGCTCAATTTAACTATGGCTACACCTTC
.	TRBV6-5	TRBJ1-1	.	CASRKGELGNTEAFF	TGTGCCAGCAGAAAGGGGGAGCTCGGGAACACTGAAGCTTTCTTT
few	TRBV5-1	TRBJ1-4	.	CASSLVGTENEKLFF	TGCGCCAGCAGCTTGGTTGGGACGGAGAATGAAAAACTGTTTTTT
once	TRBV6-2/TRBV6-3	TRBJ2-2	TRBD1	CASSYTGTGGVSNTGELFF	TGTGCCAGCAGTTACACCGGGACAGGGGGTGTTTCGAACACCGGGGAGCTGTTTTTT
few	TRBV29-1	TRBJ2-1	.	CSGSRESRANEQFF	TGCAGCGGGTCACGGGAGTCCCGAGCCAATGAGCAGTTCTTC
few	TRBV29-1	TRBJ1-2	.	CSVVQGPNYGYTF	TGCAGCGTTGTCCAGGGACCCAACTATGGCTACACCTTC
.	TRBV6-6	TRBJ2-1	TRBD2	CASSYPTSGTRNEQFF	TGTGCCAGCAGTTACCCGACAAGCGGGACGCGGAATGAGCAGTTCTTC
.	TRBV28	TRBJ2-3	.	CASSLPASATDTQYF	TGTGCCAGCAGTTTACCCGCCTCCGCCACAGATACGCAGTATTTT
.	TRBV25-1	TRBJ2-7	.	CASSADLGRIYEQYF	TGTGCCAGCAGTGCGGACCTGGGACGGATCTACGAGCAGTACTTC
.	TRBV15	TRBJ2-1	.	CATSRDGPTGYNEQFF	TGTGCCACCAGCAGAGATGGGCCCACCGGTTACAATGAGCAGTTCTTC
.	TRBV30	TRBJ2-7	TRBD1	CAWSPPGQGSYEQYF	TGTGCCTGGAGTCCACCGGGACAGGGTTCCTACGAGCAGTACTTC
few	TRBV12-3/TRBV12-4	TRBJ1-4	TRBD1	CATGQGAREKLFF	TGTGCCACAGGACAGGGGGCCCGTGAAAAACTGTTTTTT
few	TRBV29-1	TRBJ1-1	TRBD1	CSVEDRVDTEAFF	TGCAGCGTTGAGGACAGGGTGGACACTGAAGCTTTCTTT
.	TRBV20-1	TRBJ2-7	.	CSAPKPLGQSYEQYF	TGCAGTGCTCCCAAGCCTCTAGGACAGTCCTACGAGCAGTACTTC
few	TRBV7-2	TRBJ1-1	TRBD1	CASSLAGQGNTEAFF	TGTGCCAGCAGCTTAGCGGGACAGGGGAACACTGAAGCTTTCTTT